This is a list of T cell receptor beta chains from one sample in a study of preoperative IRX-2 immunotherapy in early breast cancer. The assay was immunoSEQ multiplex PCR, and TCRdb's table has in-frame clones only and misses some. Of roughly 27,000 clones listed, approximately 77% are singletons. The material was lymph node tissue, obtained after IRX-2 immunotherapy. These receptors originate from a human donor with breast cancer. Each CDR3 is given with its conserved first and last residue. Each record gives: CDR3 protein, CDR3 DNA, D gene, J gene, V gene, clone size. The D gene is left open where the match is weak. Clone size appears in some rows only: once, few, many, or a class for an expanded clone.

CDR3: CASSLEVTIHGYTF
DNA: TGTGCCAGCAGCTTAGAGGTGACCATCCATGGCTACACCTTC
D: NA
J: TRBJ1-2
V: TRBV7-6
size: NA

CDR3: CASSWGLARGEQFF
DNA: TGTGCCAGCAGCTGGGGACTAGCGAGGGGTGAGCAGTTCTTC
D: TRBD2
J: TRBJ2-1
V: TRBV11-3
size: NA

CDR3: CASKEGASYEQYF
DNA: TGCGCCAGCAAGGAGGGGGCGTCCTACGAGCAGTACTTC
D: NA
J: TRBJ2-7
V: TRBV10-2
size: NA

CDR3: CASSVLAGGYNEQFF
DNA: TGTGCCAGCAGTGTGCTAGCGGGAGGCTACAATGAGCAGTTCTTC
D: TRBD2
J: TRBJ2-1
V: TRBV6-8
size: NA

CDR3: CASSRSSGKTYEQYF
DNA: TGTGCCAGCAGCCGGTCGAGCGGTAAAACCTACGAGCAGTACTTC
D: NA
J: TRBJ2-7
V: TRBV11-3
size: NA

CDR3: CASSPTGEDGYTF
DNA: TGTGCCAGCAGCCCCACAGGGGAGGATGGCTACACCTTC
D: TRBD1
J: TRBJ1-2
V: TRBV7-2
size: NA

CDR3: CASSARDRLDEQFF
DNA: TGTGCCAGCAGTGCCCGAGACAGGCTGGATGAGCAGTTCTTC
D: NA
J: TRBJ2-1
V: TRBV6-8
size: NA

CDR3: CASRADRVRGEKLFF
DNA: TGTGCCAGCAGGGCCGACAGGGTTCGAGGAGAAAAACTGTTTTTT
D: TRBD1
J: TRBJ1-4
V: TRBV11-3
size: NA

CDR3: CASSPPGQGSETQYF
DNA: TGTGCCAGCAGCCCCCCGGGACAGGGGAGTGAGACCCAGTACTTC
D: TRBD1
J: TRBJ2-5
V: TRBV6-8
size: NA

CDR3: CASSLGTYNEKLFF
DNA: TGTGCCAGCAGCTTAGGGACCTATAATGAAAAACTGTTTTTT
D: NA
J: TRBJ1-4
V: TRBV11-3
size: NA

CDR3: CASSKEGRGLNYGYTF
DNA: TGTGCCAGCTCGAAAGAGGGCAGGGGCCTTAACTATGGCTACACCTTC
D: NA
J: TRBJ1-2
V: TRBV6-8
size: NA

CDR3: CASRGQGAPDYGYTF
DNA: TGTGCTAGTCGGGGCCAGGGGGCGCCGGACTATGGCTACACCTTC
D: TRBD1
J: TRBJ1-2
V: TRBV12-5
size: NA

CDR3: CASSIDEREYYNEQFF
DNA: TGTGCCAGTAGTATAGATGAGCGGGAGTACTACAATGAGCAGTTCTTC
D: TRBD2
J: TRBJ2-1
V: TRBV19
size: NA

CDR3: CASSPSTGTDYGYTF
DNA: TGTGCCAGCAGCCCGTCGACCGGGACCGACTATGGCTACACCTTC
D: NA
J: TRBJ1-2
V: TRBV11-3
size: NA

CDR3: CASSQGTGRANVLTF
DNA: TGCGCCAGCAGCCAAGGGACAGGCCGGGCCAACGTCCTGACTTTC
D: TRBD1
J: TRBJ2-6
V: TRBV4-1
size: NA

CDR3: CASSFLTGPSYEQYF
DNA: TGCGCCAGCAGCTTCTTGACCGGCCCCTCCTACGAGCAGTACTTC
D: NA
J: TRBJ2-7
V: TRBV5-1
size: NA

CDR3: CASSELGDSRNEQFF
DNA: TGCGCCAGCAGTGAGTTGGGGGACTCCCGCAATGAGCAGTTCTTC
D: NA
J: TRBJ2-1
V: TRBV10-1
size: NA

CDR3: CASSLGEVWRDEQYF
DNA: TGCGCCAGCAGCTTGGGGGAGGTTTGGCGGGACGAGCAGTACTTC
D: NA
J: TRBJ2-7
V: TRBV5-1
size: NA

CDR3: CASSYGSYGYTF
DNA: TGTGCCAGCAGTTACGGATCCTATGGCTACACCTTC
D: NA
J: TRBJ1-2
V: TRBV6-8
size: NA

CDR3: CASSLGTSGASYEQYF
DNA: TGTGCCAGCAGCTTAGGGACTAGCGGGGCCTCCTACGAGCAGTACTTC
D: TRBD2
J: TRBJ2-7
V: TRBV7-6
size: NA

CDR3: CASSEARGYEQYF
DNA: TGTGCCAGCAGTGAAGCCAGGGGCTACGAGCAGTACTTC
D: NA
J: TRBJ2-7
V: TRBV6-1
size: NA

CDR3: CASSPWAEANYGYTF
DNA: TGTGCCAGCAGCCCGTGGGCCGAAGCTAACTATGGCTACACCTTC
D: NA
J: TRBJ1-2
V: TRBV11-3
size: medium-sized

CDR3: CASSILSRGGCVETQYF
DNA: TGTGCCAGTAGTATCCTTTCCCGGGGCGGGTGCGTGGAGACCCAGTACTTC
D: NA
J: TRBJ2-5
V: TRBV19
size: NA

CDR3: CASSLYQGQGPFTGELFF
DNA: TGTGCCAGCAGCTTATACCAGGGACAGGGCCCTTTCACCGGGGAGCTGTTTTTT
D: TRBD1
J: TRBJ2-2
V: TRBV11-3
size: few

CDR3: CASSASAIGDYEQYF
DNA: TGTGCCAGCAGTGCCTCGGCGATCGGAGACTACGAGCAGTACTTC
D: NA
J: TRBJ2-7
V: TRBV28
size: NA

CDR3: CASSTRLVSYEQYF
DNA: TGTGCCAGCAGTACAAGACTAGTGTCCTACGAGCAGTACTTC
D: NA
J: TRBJ2-7
V: TRBV28
size: NA

CDR3: CASTHEGGEAYGYTF
DNA: TGTGCCAGCACCCACGAAGGGGGGGAGGCCTATGGCTACACCTTC
D: NA
J: TRBJ1-2
V: TRBV7-7
size: NA

CDR3: CASSHGIAGVQETQYF
DNA: TGTGCCAGCAGTCATGGAATAGCGGGAGTCCAAGAGACCCAGTACTTC
D: TRBD2
J: TRBJ2-5
V: TRBV6-8
size: NA

CDR3: CAISAQQGTSANEQYF
DNA: TGTGCCATCAGTGCCCAACAGGGTACTTCGGCTAACGAGCAGTACTTC
D: NA
J: TRBJ2-7
V: TRBV6-8
size: NA